This T cell receptor (beta chain) emerged from a study of cytomegalovirus exposure and HLA in healthy donors. Trimming removed 2 bases from V and 6 bases from J, with 13 bases in between. The CDR3 sequence is 15 residues long. CDR1 is MGHDK, CDR2 SYGVNS, per germline. PCR employed 60 Vbeta and 13 Jbeta primers. Clones were sequenced by immunoSEQ multiplex PCR, and TCRdb holds only the in-frame ones, with some missing. Here the sample spans roughly 110,000 clones, roughly 80% being singletons. Each of the donors was a healthy bone marrow donor. The sample consisted of PBMCs. The receptor comes from a man in his fifties or sixties in good health and CMV-seronegative. The chain couples TRBV25-1 to TRBJ1-4, with D perhaps TRBD1 (5 bases). Written as DNA, the CDR3 is TGTGCCAGCAGTGAAGGAGGGGTGGGAGATGAAAAACTGTTTTTT. Translated: CASSEGGVGDEKLFF.